This T cell receptor (beta chain) was sequenced during a study of T cells in Graves' hyperthyroidism and ophthalmopathy. Study outcomes and limitations: Ophthalmopathy, as predicted by the model, came a median around 6.7 months after the prediction. Stable hyperthyroidism and ophthalmopathy were separated using 13 V-J signatures.

TCR beta CDR3 regions were amplified from RNA transcripts. The HTBI primer set drove a first-round RT-PCR of the TCR CDR3. TCRdb passed the multiplex PCR reads through MiXCR, listing each CDR3 protein once. The sample shows more than 550,000 distinct CDR3 sequences, nearly 45% of them seen only once. V was clipped by 3 bases and J by 2 bases, with 14 bases between them. Germline CDR1 and CDR2: SQVTM and ANQGSEA. The length of the CDR3 is 14 residues. A word on this clonotype: What it binds is not known.

This clonotype originated in an adult man with Graves' disease, either hyperthyroidism or ophthalmopathy (not recorded which). Sequencing input: peripheral blood or thyroid tissue (not recorded which). The rearrangement links TRBV29-1 to TRBJ2-7; no reliable D call. The CDR3, as DNA: TGCAGCGTTGATCCCTGGGGTTCCGCCTACGAGCAGTACTTC. Protein product: CSVDPWGSAYEQYF.